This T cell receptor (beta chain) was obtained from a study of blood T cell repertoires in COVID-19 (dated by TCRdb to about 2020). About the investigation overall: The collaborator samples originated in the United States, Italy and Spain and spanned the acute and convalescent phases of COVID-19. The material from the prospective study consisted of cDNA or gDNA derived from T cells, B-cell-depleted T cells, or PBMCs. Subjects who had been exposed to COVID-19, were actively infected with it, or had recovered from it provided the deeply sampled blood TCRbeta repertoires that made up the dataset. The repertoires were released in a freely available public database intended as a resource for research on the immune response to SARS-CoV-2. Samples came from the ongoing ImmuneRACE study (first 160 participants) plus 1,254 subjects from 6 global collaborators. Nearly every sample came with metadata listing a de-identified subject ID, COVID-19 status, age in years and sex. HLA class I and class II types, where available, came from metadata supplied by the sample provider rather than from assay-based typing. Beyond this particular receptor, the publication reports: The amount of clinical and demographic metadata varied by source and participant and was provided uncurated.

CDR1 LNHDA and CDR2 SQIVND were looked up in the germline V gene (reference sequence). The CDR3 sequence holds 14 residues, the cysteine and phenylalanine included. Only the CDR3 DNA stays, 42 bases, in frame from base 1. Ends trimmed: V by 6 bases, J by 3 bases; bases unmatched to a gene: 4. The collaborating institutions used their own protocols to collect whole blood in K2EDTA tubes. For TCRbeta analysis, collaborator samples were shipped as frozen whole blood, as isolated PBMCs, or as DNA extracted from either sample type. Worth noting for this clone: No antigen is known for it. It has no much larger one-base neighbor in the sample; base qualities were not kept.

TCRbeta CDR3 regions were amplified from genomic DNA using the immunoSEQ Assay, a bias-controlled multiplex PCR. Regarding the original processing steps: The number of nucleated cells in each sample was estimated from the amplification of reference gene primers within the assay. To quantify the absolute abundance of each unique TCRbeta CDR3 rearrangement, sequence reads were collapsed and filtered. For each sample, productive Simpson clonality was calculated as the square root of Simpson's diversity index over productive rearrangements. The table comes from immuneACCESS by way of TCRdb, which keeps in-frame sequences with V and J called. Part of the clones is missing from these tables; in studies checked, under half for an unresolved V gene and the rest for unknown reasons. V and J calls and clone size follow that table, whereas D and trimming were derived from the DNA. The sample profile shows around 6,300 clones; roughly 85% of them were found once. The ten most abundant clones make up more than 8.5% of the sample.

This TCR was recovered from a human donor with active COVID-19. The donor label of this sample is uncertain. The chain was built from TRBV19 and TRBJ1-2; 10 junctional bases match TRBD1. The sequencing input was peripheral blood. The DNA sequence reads TGTGCCAGTAGGGAGACAGGGGGCTACTATGGCTACACCTTC. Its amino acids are CASRETGGYYGYTF.